This T cell receptor beta chain is drawn from a study of blood T cells in healthy people across ages. Study background: When template switching was applied, about one barcoded beta molecule was captured per two T cells.

Through a sample-barcoded 5' primer and a J-beta primer mix, a second PCR was run for roughly 6 to 11 cycles. In TCRdb, the 5' RACE reads were re-called with MiXCR into one record per CDR3 protein. The profile shows approximately 1,700,000 distinct CDR3 sequences, about two fifths of them singletons. Germline assignment: CDR1 SGHTA and CDR2 FQGTGA. Trimming took 5 bases from V and 6 from J; bases not matched to a gene: 11. This CDR3 spans 16 amino acids. Isolating PBMCs gave at least 7 million of these cells per sample. This TCR was recovered from a human donor in good health. Sequenced sample: blood. This chain uses TRBV7-3 with TRBJ2-1, with TRBD1 matching over 9 bases. In DNA form, the CDR3 reads TGTGCCAGCAGCCCCCTCCCGGGACAGGGATCCAATGAGCAGTTCTTC. As protein: CASSPLPGQGSNEQFF.